The rows below give T cell receptor beta chains drawn from one sample of a study of blood T cell repertoires in COVID-19. Here immunoSEQ multiplex PCR was the method, and the copy in TCRdb shows in-frame clones only, minus some. The sample holds some 100,000 clones, roughly 92% seen once. The specimen was peripheral blood. The receptor set was obtained from a man aged 65 to 79 with acute or convalescent COVID-19. Each CDR3 is given with its conserved first and last residue. D genes are given only for firm matches. Rows give clone size only sometimes, using once, few, many, or a class for an expanded clone.

v_call	clone_size	d_call	j_call	cdr3_aa	cdr3_nt
TRBV5-1	NA	TRBD2	TRBJ2-7	CASKTAGGYEQYF	TGCGCCAGCAAAACAGCGGGGGGGTACGAGCAGTACTTC
TRBV6-5	NA	TRBD2	TRBJ2-5	CASSSWTSGGETQYF	TGTGCCAGCAGTTCCTGGACTAGCGGGGGAGAGACCCAGTACTTC
TRBV6-6	NA	NA	TRBJ2-3	CASSWGGGTDTQYF	TGTGCCAGCAGTTGGGGCGGGGGCACAGATACGCAGTATTTT
TRBV27	NA	NA	TRBJ1-5	CASRQGGQPQHF	TGTGCCAGCAGGCAGGGTGGTCAGCCCCAGCATTTT
TRBV4-2	NA	NA	TRBJ2-3	CASSQARGRGTDTQYF	TGTGCCAGCAGCCAAGCGCGGGGGCGCGGCACAGATACGCAGTATTTT
TRBV5-1	few	TRBD1	TRBJ1-1	CASRLGQGNTEAFF	TGCGCCAGCAGACTGGGACAGGGGAACACTGAAGCTTTCTTT
TRBV11-3	NA	TRBD2	TRBJ2-2	CATPRSGTGGELFF	TGTGCCACCCCCCGGAGCGGGACGGGCGGGGAGCTGTTTTTT
TRBV15	NA	TRBD1	TRBJ1-5	CATSRDSWGQGFQPQHF	TGTGCCACCAGCAGAGATTCGTGGGGACAGGGTTTCCAGCCCCAGCATTTT
TRBV18	NA	NA	TRBJ1-2	CASSKKLQGDYGYTF	TGTGCCAGCTCAAAAAAACTACAGGGTGACTATGGCTACACCTTC
TRBV27	NA	TRBD1	TRBJ1-1	CASSFDNRGNAFF	TGTGCCAGCAGTTTTGACAACAGGGGTAATGCTTTCTTT
TRBV15	NA	TRBD2	TRBJ2-1	CATSRAGGYNEQFF	TGTGCCACCAGCAGAGCGGGGGGGTACAATGAGCAGTTCTTC